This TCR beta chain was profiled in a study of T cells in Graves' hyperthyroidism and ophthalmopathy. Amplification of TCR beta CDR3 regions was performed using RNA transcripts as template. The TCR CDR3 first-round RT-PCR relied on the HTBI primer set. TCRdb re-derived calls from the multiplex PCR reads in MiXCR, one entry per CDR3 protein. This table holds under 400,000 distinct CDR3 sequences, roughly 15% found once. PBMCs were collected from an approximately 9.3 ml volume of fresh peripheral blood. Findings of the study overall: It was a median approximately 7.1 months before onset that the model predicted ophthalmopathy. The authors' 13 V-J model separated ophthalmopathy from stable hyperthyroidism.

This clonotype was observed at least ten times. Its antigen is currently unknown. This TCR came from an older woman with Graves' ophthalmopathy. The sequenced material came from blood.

The CDR3 is CASRGSGGSYNEQFF. In DNA form, the CDR3 reads TGTGCCAGCAGGGGATCGGGGGGCTCCTACAATGAGCAGTTCTTC. The V and J genes are TRBV28 and TRBJ2-1; TRBD2 matches at 7 bases. Germline-derived CDR1 and CDR2 are MDHEN and SYDVKM. The V segment lost 6 bases and the J segment 0 bases; nucleotides outside the gene matches: 5. The length of the CDR3 is 15 residues.